The sequence of this TCR beta chain was determined in a study of T-cell memory formation after mild COVID-19. Whole-study findings and limits: The pre-infection memory compartment contained some responding clones, suggesting cross-reactive memory joined. Later expanders leaned toward CD4+, whereas clones contracting from day 15 to 85 were balanced CD4/CD8.

With regard to this clonotype: The antigen is unknown.

This CDR3 is built from 14 residues. Germline CDR1 DFQATT, CDR2 SNEGSKA (reference sequence). V lost 6 bases and J 0 bases, leaving 9 bases between the germline ends. Each CDR3 protein is one row after TCRdb ran MiXCR on the 5' RACE reads. The sample has some 320,000 distinct CDR3 sequences; around an eighth are singletons. Sequencing used PBMCs or a T cell subset sorted from them (not recorded which). This rearrangement joins TRBV20-1 to TRBJ2-6; a weak D match, TRBD2 (5 bases). The receptor was derived from a man aged 18 to 30 who had mild COVID-19 (a few samples of this study predate the infection). Cell type and time point are not known. CDR3 amino acids: CSASAGSGANVLTF. As DNA, the CDR3 is TGCAGTGCCTCGGCGGGCTCTGGGGCCAACGTCCTGACTTTC.